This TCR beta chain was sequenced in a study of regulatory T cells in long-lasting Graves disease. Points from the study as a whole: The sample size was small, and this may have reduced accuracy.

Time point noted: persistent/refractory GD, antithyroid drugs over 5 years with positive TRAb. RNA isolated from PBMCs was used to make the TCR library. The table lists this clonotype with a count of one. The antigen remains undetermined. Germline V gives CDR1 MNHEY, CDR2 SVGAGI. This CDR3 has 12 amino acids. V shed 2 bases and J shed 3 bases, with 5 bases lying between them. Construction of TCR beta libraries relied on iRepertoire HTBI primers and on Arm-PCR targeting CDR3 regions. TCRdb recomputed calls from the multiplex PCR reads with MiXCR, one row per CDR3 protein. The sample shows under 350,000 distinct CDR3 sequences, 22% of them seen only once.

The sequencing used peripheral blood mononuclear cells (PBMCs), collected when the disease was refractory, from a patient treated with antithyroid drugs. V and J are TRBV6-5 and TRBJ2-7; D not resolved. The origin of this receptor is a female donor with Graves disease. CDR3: CASSYVFYEQYF. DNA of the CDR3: TGTGCCAGCAGTTACGTATTCTACGAGCAGTACTTC.